Below, 27 T cell receptor beta chains from the same sample are listed, as sequenced in a study of T cell responses to AZD1222 COVID-19 vaccine. Only in-frame clones appear in the TCRdb table, and some are missing; sequencing was by immunoSEQ multiplex PCR. The data contain about 67,000 clones, around 84% of them singletons. The sample consisted of peripheral blood, taken on day 0 of AZD1222 vaccination. These receptors were taken from an adult in good health.

V usage is TRBV28 and J usage is TRBJ1-2, with D maybe TRBD1 (6 bases). The V end lost 5 bases, the J end lost 5 bases, and 12 bases lay between the germline ends. Germline V gives CDR1 MDHEN, CDR2 SYDVKM. The length of the CDR3 is 13 residues. The DNA for the CDR3 is TGTGCCAGCAGTAGAGGGACACCTTATGGCTACACCTTC. Encoded protein: CASSRGTPYGYTF.

This chain uses TRBV7-2 with TRBJ2-3; 13 bases align to TRBD2. The CDR3 runs to 16 residues. Germline assignment: CDR1 SGHTA and CDR2 FQGNSA. J gave up 6 bases and V 1 base, and 4 bases lay outside the gene matches. CDR3 coding DNA: TGTGCCAGCAGCTTAGGGACTAGCGGGAGTTCGGATACGCAGTATTTT. It translates to CASSLGTSGSSDTQYF.

The rearrangement links TRBV6-5 to TRBJ2-5; TRBD1 matches at 8 bases. The CDR3 extends over 15 amino acids. Per germline, CDR1 MNHEY and CDR2 SVGAGI. J gave up 4 bases and V 4 bases, and 8 bases lay outside the gene matches. CDR3 region: CASSLVGTGRETQYF. The CDR3 DNA sequence: TGTGCCAGCAGTTTGGTGGGGACAGGCCGAGAGACCCAGTACTTC.

The CDR3: CSASSGQWSGNTIYF. The CDR3 DNA follows: TGCAGTGCTAGTAGTGGGCAGTGGTCTGGAAACACCATATATTTT. V is TRBV20-1 and J is TRBJ1-3; D call uncertain. This CDR3 spans 15 amino acids. Germline CDR1 DFQATT, CDR2 SNEGSKA (reference sequence). Trimming took 3 bases from V and 1 from J, leaving 13 bases between them.

The chain carries TRBV28 and TRBJ1-2, with 7 nucleotides matching TRBD1. CDR3 size: 13 residues. V was clipped by 2 bases and J by 6 bases; unmatched bases: 3. The germline V gene has CDR1 MDHEN and CDR2 SYDVKM. DNA for the CDR3: TGTGCCAGCAGTTTAGACAGGGAGAATGGCTACACCTTC. Amino acids: CASSLDRENGYTF.

The chain couples TRBV5-1 to TRBJ1-1, with 7 bases matching TRBD1. CDR1 is SGHRS, CDR2 YFSETQ, per germline. The CDR3 loop spans 13 amino acids. The trim removed 5 bases at V and 3 bases at J, leaving 4 bases unmatched. The CDR3 nucleotides read TGCGCCAGCAGGCCCGGACAGGACACTGAAGCTTTCTTT. As protein: CASRPGQDTEAFF.

The rearrangement links TRBV14 to TRBJ1-1; D remains ambiguous. There are 12 residues in the CDR3. Between the trimmed V and J ends, which lost 4 bases and 4 bases, there was a span of 7 bases. Germline values: CDR1 SGHDN, CDR2 FVKESK. The CDR3 nucleotides are TGTGCCAGCAGCCCGCTAGGCACTGAAGCTTTCTTT. This sequence encodes CASSPLGTEAFF.

This clone came up a few times. The V gene is TRBV2, the J gene TRBJ2-5; 9 bases are shared with TRBD2. Germline CDR1 SNHLY, CDR2 FYNNEI. V trimming: 6 bases; J trimming: 2 bases; junction bases outside the gene matches: 7. The CDR3 has 15 residues. CDR3 nucleotide sequence: TGTGCCAGCAGAGAGCGGGAGGTCTATCAAGAGACCCAGTACTTC. It specifies CASREREVYQETQYF.

The chain combines TRBV4-3 with TRBJ1-2, with 11 bases matching TRBD1. CDR3 length: 15 amino acids. The V and J ends lost 5 bases and 4 bases, in that order; junction bases with no gene match: 6. Germline-derived CDR1 and CDR2 are LGHNA and YSLEER. The DNA for the CDR3 is TGCGCCAGCAGCAAAGGGACAGGGGGATTCTATGGCTACACCTTC. It specifies CASSKGTGGFYGYTF.

V gene TRBV19 combines with J gene TRBJ1-5; 9 nucleotides match TRBD1. V gave up 5 bases and J gave up 2 bases; unmatched junction bases: 7. The CDR3 contains 16 residues. Per germline, CDR1 LNHDA and CDR2 SQIVND (reference sequence). The DNA for the CDR3 is TGTGCCAGTAGTCGGACAGGGGAAAAGCGCAATCAGCCCCAGCATTTT. This sequence encodes CASSRTGEKRNQPQHF.

The chain employs TRBV6-6 and TRBJ2-1; D is unclear. The CDR3 is made up of 11 amino acids. Germline-derived CDR1 and CDR2 are MNHNY and SVGAGI (reference sequence). Trimming took 5 bases from V and 9 from J, leaving 8 bases between them. CDR3 in DNA: TGTGCCAGCAGTATAACCGGTGAGCAGTTCTTC. This codes for CASSITGEQFF.

This sequence joins TRBV30 and TRBJ2-5; D is perhaps TRBD2 (5 bases). V was shortened by 5 bases and J by 5 bases, with 12 bases between the two germline ends. From germline, CDR1 is GTSNPN and CDR2 SVGIG (reference sequence). There are 12 residues in the CDR3. The CDR3 nucleotides are TGTGCCTGGGAACCTGGGAGTGAGACCCAGTACTTC. This codes for CAWEPGSETQYF.

This clone has more than one count but fewer than ten. The chain carries TRBV7-2 and TRBJ2-1; TRBD1 or TRBD2 may be the D gene (5 bases each). CDR3 length: 17 residues. V lost 4 bases and J lost 4, with 20 bases in between. Germline lookup yields CDR1 SGHTA and CDR2 FQGNSA. The CDR3 DNA reads as TGTGCCAGCAGCTCATATGACGGGACCCTTGGGTACAATGAGCAGTTCTTC. Its translation is CASSSYDGTLGYNEQFF. Together with reference TRBV7-2 and TRBJ2-1, the CDR3 gives the full variable domain: GAGVSQSPSNKVTEKGKDVELRCDPISGHTALYWYRQSLGQGLEFLIYFQGNSAPDKSGLPSDRFSAERTGGSVSTLTIQRTQQEDSAVYLCASSSYDGTLGYNEQFFGPGTRLTVL.

The V gene is TRBV6-5, the J gene TRBJ2-5; tentative D call: TRBD2 (7 bases). The length of the CDR3 is 15 residues. From germline, CDR1 is MNHEY and CDR2 SVGAGI. The V end was cut by 0 bases, the J end by 3 bases, with 11 bases between. CDR3 DNA sequence: TGTGCCAGCAGTTACTCAGGGGGGGATAAAGAGACCCAGTACTTC. This codes for CASSYSGGDKETQYF.

The rearrangement joins TRBV7-8 to TRBJ2-3; 11 nucleotides agree with TRBD2. The CDR3 runs to 15 residues. Germline V gene sequence: CDR1 SGHVS, CDR2 FQNEAQ. V shed 5 bases and J 4 bases; nucleotides not matched to a gene: 5. The DNA for the CDR3 is TGTGCCAGCAGCCCACTTAGCGGGGGGGCAGATACGCAGTATTTT. Its translation is CASSPLSGGADTQYF.

This clone was counted once. This chain joins TRBV3-1 (or the pseudogene TRBV3-2) and TRBJ1-4; 8 bases are shared with TRBD1. Germline values: CDR1 LGHDT, CDR2 YNNKEL (reference sequence). The junction had 6 bases not matched to a gene; V was cut back by 4 bases and J by 8 bases. CDR3 length: 14 residues. The CDR3 region has the DNA TGTGCCAGCAGCCCACAGGGGGGAGGCGAAAAACTGTTTTTT. It encodes CASSPQGGGEKLFF.

This sequence joins TRBV7-3 and TRBJ2-1, with D possibly being TRBD2 (6 bases). The CDR3 length is 15 residues. V dropped 8 bases and J dropped 4 bases, with 18 bases sitting between them. The germline V gene has CDR1 SGHTA and CDR2 FQGTGA. For the CDR3, the DNA is TGTGCCAGCTCGAGAAGCGGGTCTGATTACAATGAGCAGTTCTTC. It is translated as CASSRSGSDYNEQFF.

The chain couples TRBV2 to TRBJ1-5, with D tentatively TRBD1 (5 bases). The V and J ends lost 9 bases and 3 bases respectively, with 9 bases between them. The length of the CDR3 is 12 residues. The germline CDR1 and CDR2 sequences are SNHLY and FYNNEI. CDR3 sequence reads: CARGVDNQPQHF. CDR3 bases: TGTGCCAGGGGGGTGGACAATCAGCCCCAGCATTTT.

The gene calls are TRBV28 and TRBJ1-5, with D perhaps matching TRBD1 (6 bases). Trimming removed 10 bases at V and 4 bases at J, with 17 bases between. Germline assignment: CDR1 MDHEN and CDR2 SYDVKM. The CDR3 loop spans 14 amino acids. CDR3 residues: CAILSGTPNQPQHF. CDR3 DNA sequence: TGTGCCATATTATCCGGGACACCGAATCAGCCCCAGCATTTT.

This clone was counted a single time. CDR3 sequence: CASRGANVLTF. As DNA, the CDR3 is TGTGCCAGCAGGGGGGCCAACGTCCTGACTTTC. This chain connects TRBV9 to TRBJ2-6; the D is unclear. The CDR3 consists of 11 residues. Germline-derived CDR1 and CDR2 are SGDLS and YYNGEE. The V end was cut by 5 bases, the J end by 4 bases, with 1 base between.

The rearrangement uses TRBV5-8 and TRBJ2-5; no definite D call. CDR1 and CDR2 (germline): SGHTS, YDEGEE. Trimming took off 4 bases at V and 7 bases at J, with 8 bases between the two ends. The CDR3 is 11 residues long. The CDR3 is CASSATRTQYF. CDR3 sequence (DNA): TGTGCCAGCAGCGCGACGCGGACCCAGTACTTC.

The rearrangement joins TRBV7-6 to TRBJ1-5; D is possibly TRBD1 (6 bases). Germline V gene sequence: CDR1 SGHVS, CDR2 FNYEAQ. The CDR3 is made up of 15 amino acids. Trimming removed 1 base at V and 3 bases at J, with 10 bases between. The CDR3 region is CASSLGGHFNQPQHF. Here the CDR3 DNA reads TGTGCCAGCAGCTTAGGGGGACACTTCAATCAGCCCCAGCATTTT.

The J gene is TRBJ2-7, the V gene TRBV7-2; D is undetermined. This CDR3 contains 13 residues. CDR1 is SGHTA and CDR2 is FQGNSA in the germline V gene. V was pared by 1 base and J by 4 bases, with 8 bases between. As DNA, the CDR3 is TGTGCCAGCAGCTTAGTTATGAGTTACGAGCAGTACTTC. This translates into CASSLVMSYEQYF. The variable domain in full, with the rest retrieved from reference TRBV7-2 and TRBJ2-7, is GAGVSQSPSNKVTEKGKDVELRCDPISGHTALYWYRQSLGQGLEFLIYFQGNSAPDKSGLPSDRFSAERTGGSVSTLTIQRTQQEDSAVYLCASSLVMSYEQYFGPGTRLTVT.

The chain uses TRBV6-5 and TRBJ1-5; D call uncertain. The CDR3 runs 14 residues. Trimming cost V 2 bases and J 2 bases, with 7 bases left between them. Germline CDR1 is MNHEY and CDR2 is SVGAGI. CDR3 sequence reads: CASSYAQGNQPQHF. In nucleotides, the CDR3 is TGTGCCAGCAGTTACGCGCAGGGCAATCAGCCCCAGCATTTT.

The rearrangement links TRBV19 to TRBJ1-2, with 7 bases aligning to TRBD1. J lost 4 bases, V lost 5 bases, and 10 bases had no gene match. CDR3 size: 15 residues. From germline, CDR1 is LNHDA and CDR2 SQIVND (reference sequence). In DNA, the CDR3 is TGTGCCAGTAGTTCGGACGGCAGGACAGGCTATGGCTACACCTTC. It yields the protein CASSSDGRTGYGYTF.

This chain links TRBV9 with TRBJ2-3; D gene uncertain. The V gene lost 0 bases and the J gene lost 1 base, with 6 bases spanning the gap. From germline, CDR1 is SGDLS and CDR2 YYNGEE. The CDR3 length is 14 residues. CDR3 in amino acids: CASSVVPGTDTQYF. DNA of the CDR3: TGTGCCAGCAGCGTAGTACCGGGCACAGATACGCAGTATTTT.

The genes are TRBV28 and TRBJ2-7; the match to TRBD1 covers 12 bases. The V and J ends lost 1 base and 6 bases, in that order; junction bases with no gene match: 4. There are 15 residues in the CDR3. Germline V gene sequence: CDR1 MDHEN, CDR2 SYDVKM. The CDR3 nucleotides are TGTGCCAGCAGTTTATTTGGGACAGGGGGCCGCGAGCAGTACTTC. Translated: CASSLFGTGGREQYF.